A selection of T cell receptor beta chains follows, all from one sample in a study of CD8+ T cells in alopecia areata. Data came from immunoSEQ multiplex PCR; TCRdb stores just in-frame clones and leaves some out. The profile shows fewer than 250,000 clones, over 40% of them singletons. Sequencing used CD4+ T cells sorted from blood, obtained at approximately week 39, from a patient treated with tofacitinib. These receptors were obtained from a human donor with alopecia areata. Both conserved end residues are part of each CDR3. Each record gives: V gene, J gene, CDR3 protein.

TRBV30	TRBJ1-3	CAWSGGGGGNTIYF
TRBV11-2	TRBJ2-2	CASSSGIANTGELFF
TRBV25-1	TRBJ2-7	CASTPGGASYEQYF
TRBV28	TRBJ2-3	CASSPLPPADTQYF
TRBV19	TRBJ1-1	CASSMGKARWGTEAFF
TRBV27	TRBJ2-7	CASRRAGGRYEQYF
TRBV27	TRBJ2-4	CASSGHRGMVDIQYF
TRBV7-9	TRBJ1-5	CASSFPYQPQHF
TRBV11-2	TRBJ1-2	CASSFGGGYYGYTF
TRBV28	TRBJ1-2	CASSFNSRTNYGYTF
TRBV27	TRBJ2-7	CATAVVAGTYEQYF
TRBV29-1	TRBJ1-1	CSVAVYTNTEAFF
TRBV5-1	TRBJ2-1	CASSSGRGVGSNEQFF
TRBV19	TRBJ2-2	CASTPGHTNTGELFF
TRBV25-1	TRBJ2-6	CASSEYASGSAGANVLTF